This T cell receptor (beta chain) was sequenced in a study of OX40 agonist ivuxolimab in advanced cancers. About the study: Aged roughly 23 to 85 with a mean of around 60 years, they were 82.7% male.

Trimming shortened V by 4 bases and J by 6 bases, and 21 bases separated the two germline ends. The CDR3 is made up of 16 amino acids. Germline loops: CDR1 SQVTM, CDR2 ANQGSEA. Study-level findings and limits: No antigen was identified for the clonally expanded peripheral T cells. More expanded clones were seen, on average, in CD8+ T cells than in CD4+.

Produced via immunoSEQ multiplex PCR; TCRdb's table is partial and in-frame only. Here the sample spans around 150,000 clones, approximately 94% being singletons. Cycle 7 day 1, cycle 4 day 1, and baseline were the timepoints at which blood was sampled. Regarding this clone: Its antigen is as yet unknown.

The starting material was CD4+ or CD8+ T cells sorted from blood, obtained in a trial of the OX40 agonist ivuxolimab. The rearrangement uses TRBV29-1 and TRBJ1-4; D ambiguous. The TCR was taken from an adult with an advanced solid tumor such as melanoma, head and neck, liver or kidney cancer. CDR3: CSVVSGISWMDEKLFF. In DNA, the CDR3 is TGCAGCGTTGTGTCCGGAATCTCCTGGATGGATGAAAAACTGTTTTTT.